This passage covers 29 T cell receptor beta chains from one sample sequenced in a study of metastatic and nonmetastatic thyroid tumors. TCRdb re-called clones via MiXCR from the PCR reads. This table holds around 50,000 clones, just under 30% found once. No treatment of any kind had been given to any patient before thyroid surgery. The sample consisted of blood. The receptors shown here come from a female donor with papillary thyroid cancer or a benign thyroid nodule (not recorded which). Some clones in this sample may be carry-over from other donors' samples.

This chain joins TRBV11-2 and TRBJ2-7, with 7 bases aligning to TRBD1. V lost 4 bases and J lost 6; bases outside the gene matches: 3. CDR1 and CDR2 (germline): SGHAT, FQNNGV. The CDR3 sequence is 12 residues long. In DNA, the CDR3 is TGTGCCAGCAGCTGGGCAGGGGGCGAGCAGTACTTC. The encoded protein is CASSWAGGEQYF.

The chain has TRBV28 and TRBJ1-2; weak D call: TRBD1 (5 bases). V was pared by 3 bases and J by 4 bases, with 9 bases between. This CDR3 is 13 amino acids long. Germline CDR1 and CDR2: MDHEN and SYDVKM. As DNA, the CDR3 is TGTGCCAGCAGTTTCGGGACGGGCTATGGCTACACCTTC. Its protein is CASSFGTGYGYTF.

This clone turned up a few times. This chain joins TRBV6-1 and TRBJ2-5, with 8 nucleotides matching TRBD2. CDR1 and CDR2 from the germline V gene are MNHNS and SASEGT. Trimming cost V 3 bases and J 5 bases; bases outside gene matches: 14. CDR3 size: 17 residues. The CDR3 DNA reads TGTGCCAGCAGTGAGGGGGGCGGGAGGACCGCCCAGGAGACCCAGTACTTC. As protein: CASSEGGGRTAQETQYF.

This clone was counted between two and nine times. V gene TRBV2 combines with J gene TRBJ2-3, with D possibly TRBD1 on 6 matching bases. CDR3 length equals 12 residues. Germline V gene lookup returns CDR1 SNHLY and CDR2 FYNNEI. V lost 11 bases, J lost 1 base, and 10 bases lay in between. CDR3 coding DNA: TGTGCCTGGGGGCTTGGCACAGATACGCAGTATTTT. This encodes CAWGLGTDTQYF. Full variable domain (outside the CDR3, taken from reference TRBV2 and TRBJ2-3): EPEVTQTPSHQVTQMGQEVILRCVPISNHLYFYWYRQILGQKVEFLVSFYNNEISEKSEIFDDQFSVERPDGSNFTLKIRSTKLEDSAMYFCAWGLGTDTQYFGPGTRLTVL.

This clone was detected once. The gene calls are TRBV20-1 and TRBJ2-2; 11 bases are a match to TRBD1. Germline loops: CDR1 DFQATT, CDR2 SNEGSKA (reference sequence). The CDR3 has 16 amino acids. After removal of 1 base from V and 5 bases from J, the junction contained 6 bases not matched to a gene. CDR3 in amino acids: CSARGTGGGETGELFF. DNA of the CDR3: TGCAGTGCTAGAGGGACAGGGGGCGGCGAGACCGGGGAGCTGTTTTTT.

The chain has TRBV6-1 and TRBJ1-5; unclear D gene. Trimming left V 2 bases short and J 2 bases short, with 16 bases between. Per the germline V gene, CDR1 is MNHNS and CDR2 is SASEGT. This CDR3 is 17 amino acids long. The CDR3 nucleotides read TGTGCCAGCAGTGAATATATTAGGCAGTCTGGCAATCAGCCCCAGCATTTT. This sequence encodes CASSEYIRQSGNQPQHF.

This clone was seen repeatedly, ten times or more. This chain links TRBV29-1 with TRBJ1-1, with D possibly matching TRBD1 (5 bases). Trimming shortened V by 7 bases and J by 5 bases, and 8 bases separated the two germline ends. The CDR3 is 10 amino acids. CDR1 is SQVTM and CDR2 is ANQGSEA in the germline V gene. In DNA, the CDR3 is TGCAGCGCCCAGGGAACTGAAGCTTTCTTT. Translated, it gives CSAQGTEAFF.

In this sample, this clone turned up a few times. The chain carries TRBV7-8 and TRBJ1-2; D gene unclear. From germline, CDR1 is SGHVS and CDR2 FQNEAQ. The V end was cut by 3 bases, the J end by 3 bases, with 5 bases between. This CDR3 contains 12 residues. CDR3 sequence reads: CASSLADYGYTF. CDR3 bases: TGTGCCAGCAGCTTGGCAGACTATGGCTACACCTTC.

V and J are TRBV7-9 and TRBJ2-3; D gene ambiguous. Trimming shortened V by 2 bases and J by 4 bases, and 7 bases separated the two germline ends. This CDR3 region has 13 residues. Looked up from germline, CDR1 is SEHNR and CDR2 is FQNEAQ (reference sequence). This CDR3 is CASSLIPSDTQYF. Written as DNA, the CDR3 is TGTGCCAGCAGCTTAATCCCTTCAGATACGCAGTATTTT.

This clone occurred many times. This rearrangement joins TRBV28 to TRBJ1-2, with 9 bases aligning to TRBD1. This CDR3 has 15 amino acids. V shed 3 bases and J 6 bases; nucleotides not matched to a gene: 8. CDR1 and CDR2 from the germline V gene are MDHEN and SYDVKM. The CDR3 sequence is CASSFSGQGNNGYTF. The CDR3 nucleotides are TGTGCCAGCAGTTTCTCCGGACAGGGGAATAATGGCTACACCTTC.

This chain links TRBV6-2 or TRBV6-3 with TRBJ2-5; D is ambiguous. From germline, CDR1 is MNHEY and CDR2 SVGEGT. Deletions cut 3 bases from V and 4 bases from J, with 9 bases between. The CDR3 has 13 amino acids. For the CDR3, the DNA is TGTGCCAGCAGTTATTTCGTGCGAGAGACCCAGTACTTC. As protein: CASSYFVRETQYF.

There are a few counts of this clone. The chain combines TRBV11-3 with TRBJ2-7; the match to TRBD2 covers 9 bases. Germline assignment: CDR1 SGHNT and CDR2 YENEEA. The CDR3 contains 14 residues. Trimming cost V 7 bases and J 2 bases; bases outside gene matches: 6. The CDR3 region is CASKRASGTYEQYF. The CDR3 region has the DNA TGTGCCAGCAAGCGGGCTAGCGGGACCTACGAGCAGTACTTC.

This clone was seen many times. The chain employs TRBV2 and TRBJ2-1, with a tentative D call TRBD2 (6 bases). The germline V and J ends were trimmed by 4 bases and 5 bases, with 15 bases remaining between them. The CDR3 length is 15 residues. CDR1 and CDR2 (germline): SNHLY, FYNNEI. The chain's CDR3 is CASSASGVLNNEQFF. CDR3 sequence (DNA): TGTGCCAGCAGTGCTTCGGGAGTTCTGAACAATGAGCAGTTCTTC.

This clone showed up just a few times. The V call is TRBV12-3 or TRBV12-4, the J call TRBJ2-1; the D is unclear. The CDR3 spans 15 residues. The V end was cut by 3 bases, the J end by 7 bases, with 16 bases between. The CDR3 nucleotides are TGTGCCAGCAGTTTTGGAGACTCCCAAGGGAATGAGCAGTTCTTC. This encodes CASSFGDSQGNEQFF.

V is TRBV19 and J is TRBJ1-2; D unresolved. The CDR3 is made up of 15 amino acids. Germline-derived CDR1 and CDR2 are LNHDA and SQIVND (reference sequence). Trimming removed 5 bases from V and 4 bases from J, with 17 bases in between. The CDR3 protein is CASSRLSGLGYGYTF. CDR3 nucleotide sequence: TGTGCCAGTAGTCGTTTGTCGGGGTTAGGCTATGGCTACACCTTC.

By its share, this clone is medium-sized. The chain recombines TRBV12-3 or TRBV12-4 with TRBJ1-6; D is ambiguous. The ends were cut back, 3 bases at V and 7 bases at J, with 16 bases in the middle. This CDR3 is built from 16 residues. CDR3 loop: CASSLNPGLGNSPLHF. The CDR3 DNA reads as TGTGCCAGCAGTTTGAATCCCGGGTTAGGAAATTCACCCCTCCACTTT.

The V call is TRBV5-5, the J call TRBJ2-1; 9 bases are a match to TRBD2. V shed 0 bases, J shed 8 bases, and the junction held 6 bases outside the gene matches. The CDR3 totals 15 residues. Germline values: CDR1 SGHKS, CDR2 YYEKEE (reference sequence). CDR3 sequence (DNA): TGTGCCAGCAGCTTGGCTAGCGGGACGAGCCATGAGCAGTTCTTC. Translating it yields CASSLASGTSHEQFF.

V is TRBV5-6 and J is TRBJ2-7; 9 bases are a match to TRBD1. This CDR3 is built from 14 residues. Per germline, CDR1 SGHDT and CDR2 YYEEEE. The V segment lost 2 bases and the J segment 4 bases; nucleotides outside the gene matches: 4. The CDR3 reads CASSFGTGFYEQYF. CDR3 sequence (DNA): TGTGCCAGCAGCTTCGGGACAGGGTTTTACGAGCAGTACTTC.

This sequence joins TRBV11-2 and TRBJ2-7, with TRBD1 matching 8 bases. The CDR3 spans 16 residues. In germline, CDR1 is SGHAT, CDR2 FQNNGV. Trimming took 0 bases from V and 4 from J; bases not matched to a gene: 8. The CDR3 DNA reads TGTGCCAGCAGCTTAGATTCCGGACAGGGCCTTTACGAGCAGTACTTC. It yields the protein CASSLDSGQGLYEQYF.

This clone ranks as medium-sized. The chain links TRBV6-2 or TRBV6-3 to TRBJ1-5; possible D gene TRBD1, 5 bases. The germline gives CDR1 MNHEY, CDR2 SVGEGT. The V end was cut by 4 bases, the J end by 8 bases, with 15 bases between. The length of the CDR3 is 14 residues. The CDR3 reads CASSFPGAIEPQHF. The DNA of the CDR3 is TGTGCCAGCAGTTTTCCTGGGGCTATTGAGCCCCAGCATTTT.

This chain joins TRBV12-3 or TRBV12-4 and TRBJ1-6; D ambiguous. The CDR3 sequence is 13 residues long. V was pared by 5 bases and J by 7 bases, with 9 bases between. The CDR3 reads CASSPVLNSPLHF. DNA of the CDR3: TGTGCCAGCAGTCCGGTGCTCAATTCACCCCTCCACTTT.

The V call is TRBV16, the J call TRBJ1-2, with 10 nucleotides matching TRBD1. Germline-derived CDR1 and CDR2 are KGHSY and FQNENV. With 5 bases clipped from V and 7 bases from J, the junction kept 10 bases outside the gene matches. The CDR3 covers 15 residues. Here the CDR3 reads CASSYTGTGVRGYTF. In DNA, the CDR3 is TGTGCCAGCAGCTATACCGGGACAGGGGTGCGTGGCTACACCTTC.

CDR3 in DNA: TGTGCCTGGAGTAAGACGGGAAGGTCGGGGGAGCTGTTTTTT. Amino acid sequence: CAWSKTGRSGELFF. The chain carries TRBV30 and TRBJ2-2; a weak D match, TRBD2 (5 bases). Germline V gives CDR1 GTSNPN, CDR2 SVGIG (reference sequence). Trimming removed 2 bases from V and 8 bases from J, with 15 bases in between. This CDR3 comprises 14 residues.

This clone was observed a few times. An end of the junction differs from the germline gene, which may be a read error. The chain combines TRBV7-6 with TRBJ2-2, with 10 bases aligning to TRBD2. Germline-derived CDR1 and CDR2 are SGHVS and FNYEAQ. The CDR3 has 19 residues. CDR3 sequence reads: CASSLFGYRTSGNTGELFF. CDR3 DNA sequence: TGTGCTAGCAGCTTATTCGGCTATAGGACTAGCGGGAACACCGGGGAGCTGTTTTTT.

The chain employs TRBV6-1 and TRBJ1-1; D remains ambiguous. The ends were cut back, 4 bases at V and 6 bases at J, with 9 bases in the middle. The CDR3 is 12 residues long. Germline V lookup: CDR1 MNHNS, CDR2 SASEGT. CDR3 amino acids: CASSASGAEAFF. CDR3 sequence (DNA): TGTGCCAGCAGTGCCTCGGGAGCTGAAGCTTTCTTT.

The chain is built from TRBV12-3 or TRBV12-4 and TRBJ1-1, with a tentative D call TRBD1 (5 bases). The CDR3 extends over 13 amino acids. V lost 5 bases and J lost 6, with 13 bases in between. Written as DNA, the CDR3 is TGTGCCAGCAGTACATCCGGAGGGGCTGAAGCTTTCTTT. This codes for CASSTSGGAEAFF.

CDR3 amino acids: CASSPRGGSYGYTF. Here the CDR3 DNA reads TGTGCCAGCAGCCCCCGGGGGGGCAGCTATGGCTACACCTTC. The rearrangement links TRBV27 to TRBJ1-2, with D possibly TRBD1 on 6 matching bases. The length of the CDR3 is 14 residues. CDR1 is MNHEY and CDR2 is SMNVEV in the germline V gene (reference sequence). Trimming left V 6 bases short and J 4 bases short, with 15 bases between.

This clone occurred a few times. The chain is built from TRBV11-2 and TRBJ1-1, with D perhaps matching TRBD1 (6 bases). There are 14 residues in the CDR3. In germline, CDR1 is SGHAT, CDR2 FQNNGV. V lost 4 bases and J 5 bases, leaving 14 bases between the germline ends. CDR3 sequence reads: CASSSQGSMTEAFF. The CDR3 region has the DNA TGTGCCAGCAGCTCTCAGGGGAGTATGACTGAAGCTTTCTTT.

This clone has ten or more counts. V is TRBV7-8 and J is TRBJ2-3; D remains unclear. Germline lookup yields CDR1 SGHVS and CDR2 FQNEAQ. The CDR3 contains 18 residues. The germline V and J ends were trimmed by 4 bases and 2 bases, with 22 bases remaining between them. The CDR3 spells CASSYLGWLLYYTDTQYF. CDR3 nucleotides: TGTGCCAGCAGCTATCTCGGGTGGCTTCTTTACTACACAGATACGCAGTATTTT.